What follows are 26 T cell receptor beta chains derived from one specimen sequenced in a study of Graves' ophthalmopathy and Graves' hyperthyroidism. Scientists amplified the TCR beta CDR3 regions from RNA transcripts. The workflow started with a first-round RT-PCR run with HTBI primers and then moved on to a second-round multiplex PCR. A single record per CDR3 protein comes from TCRdb applying MiXCR to the multiplex PCR reads. The profile covers about 480,000 distinct CDR3 sequences, with about an eighth appearing a single time and roughly 10% taken by the ten largest. The sequenced sample consisted of blood. The receptors derive from a woman in her 30s with Graves' ophthalmopathy.

This clonotype has at least ten counts. CDR3 nucleotides: TGTGCCTGGAGTACCGACAGATACGAGCAGTACTTC. Translation: CAWSTDRYEQYF. The rearrangement joins TRBV30 to TRBJ2-7; D possibly corresponds to TRBD1 (5 bases). This CDR3 contains 12 residues. Between the trimmed V and J ends, which lost 2 bases and 4 bases, there was a span of 9 bases. Germline-derived CDR1 and CDR2 are GTSNPN and SVGIG (reference sequence).

This clonotype was counted many times. The V call is TRBV19, the J call TRBJ1-1; weak D call: TRBD1 (6 bases). This CDR3 spans 12 amino acids. CDR1 and CDR2 (germline): LNHDA, SQIVND (reference sequence). V gave up 0 bases and J gave up 10 bases, with 9 bases separating them. CDR3 coding DNA: TGTGCCAGTAGTATAGAACGGGGGGCAGCTTTCTTT. The encoded protein is CASSIERGAAFF.

This clonotype occurred many times. V and J are TRBV11-2 and TRBJ1-1; maybe TRBD1 (6 bases). V lost 4 bases and J lost 6, with 18 bases in between. Germline CDR1 is SGHAT and CDR2 is FQNNGV. This CDR3 region has 15 residues. The CDR3 region has the DNA TGTGCCAGCAGCTCGCTACAGGGCCGCGGGGCTGAAGCTTTCTTT. The encoded protein is CASSSLQGRGAEAFF.

This clonotype has ten or more counts. This rearrangement joins TRBV20-1 to TRBJ2-7; D unclear. The CDR3 has 13 residues. The germline V and J ends were trimmed by 2 bases and 1 base, with 9 bases remaining between them. The germline V gene encodes CDR1 DFQATT and CDR2 SNEGSKA (reference sequence). This CDR3 is CSARLTGSYEQYF. In nucleotides, the CDR3 is TGCAGTGCTAGACTTACCGGATCCTACGAGCAGTACTTC.

This clonotype was detected a few times. With a much larger clone just one base away, this may be a read error. The chain joins TRBV28 to TRBJ2-2; D remains ambiguous. The CDR3 has 12 amino acids. Germline V CDR1 and CDR2: MDHEN, SYDVKM. Trimming cost V 2 bases and J 7 bases, with 5 bases left between them. Here the CDR3 reads CASSLENGELFF. In nucleotides, the CDR3 is TGTGCCAGCAGTTTAGAGAACGGGGAGCTGTTTTTT.

V gene TRBV5-1 combines with J gene TRBJ2-2; tentative D call: TRBD1 (6 bases). The CDR3 extends over 16 amino acids. V gave up 4 bases and J gave up 0 bases, with 13 bases separating them. Germline loops: CDR1 SGHRS, CDR2 YFSETQ. CDR3 nucleotides: TGCGCCAGCAGCATGCCCGGGACAACGAACACCGGGGAGCTGTTTTTT. It specifies CASSMPGTTNTGELFF. Using reference TRBV5-1 and TRBJ2-2 for the parts outside the CDR3, the full variable domain is KAGVTQTPRYLIKTRGQQVTLSCSPISGHRSVSWYQQTPGQGLQFLFEYFSETQRNKGNFPGRFSGRQFSNSRSEMNVSTLELGDSALYLCASSMPGTTNTGELFFGEGSRLTVL.

This clonotype occurred many times. V is TRBV4-1 and J is TRBJ2-7; tentatively, D is TRBD1 (5 bases). Germline V gene lookup returns CDR1 MGHRA and CDR2 YSYEKL. Trimming pared 0 bases from V and 7 bases from J, leaving 16 bases between. This CDR3 region has 15 residues. The CDR3: CASSQEPLRAEEQYF. DNA of the CDR3: TGCGCCAGCAGCCAAGAACCCCTCAGGGCTGAGGAGCAGTACTTC.

The table lists this clonotype with many counts. The chain employs TRBV27 and TRBJ1-1; D is possibly TRBD1 (6 bases). Germline V gene data show CDR1 as MNHEY and CDR2 as SMNVEV (reference sequence). The CDR3 has 15 amino acids. V was pared by 4 bases and J by 0 bases, with 12 bases between. CDR3 in amino acids: CASSWRGGLNTEAFF. CDR3 sequence (DNA): TGTGCCAGCAGTTGGCGCGGGGGCCTGAACACTGAAGCTTTCTTT.

As for this clonotype: This may arise from a read error, as a much more abundant clone is one base away. The conserved phenylalanine or tryptophan is not found at the CDR3 terminus, so this likely reflects a read error. The rearrangement uses TRBV4-1 and TRBJ1-6; no definite D call. Trimming cost V 0 bases and J 8 bases, with 5 bases left between them. This CDR3 region has 13 residues. The germline V gene has CDR1 MGHRA and CDR2 YSYEKL. CDR3 sequence reads: CASSQEWDSPLHS. In DNA, the CDR3 is TGCGCCAGCAGCCAAGAATGGGATTCACCCCTCCACTCT.

The chain carries TRBV6-5 and TRBJ1-1; TRBD1 might be the D (6 bases). The CDR3 length is 15 residues. Trimming pared 2 bases from V and 3 bases from J, leaving 13 bases between. CDR1 and CDR2 (germline): MNHEY, SVGAGI. CDR3 protein: CASSYVGAGDTEAFF. CDR3 DNA: TGTGCCAGCAGTTACGTGGGGGCCGGGGACACTGAAGCTTTCTTT.

This clonotype was recorded a few times. V and J are TRBV5-1 and TRBJ1-1, with 7 bases matching TRBD1. CDR1 SGHRS and CDR2 YFSETQ come from the germline V gene. J lost 2 bases, V lost 2 bases, and 9 bases had no gene match. The CDR3 extends over 16 amino acids. The DNA of the CDR3 is TGCGCCAGCAGCTTAAGGTCGACAGGGATTAACACTGAAGCTTTCTTT. It is translated as CASSLRSTGINTEAFF.

This clonotype was seen a single time. This sequence joins TRBV3-1 and TRBJ2-7; 10 bases map to TRBD1. The CDR3 sequence is 15 residues long. The junction had 9 bases not matched to a gene; V was cut back by 6 bases and J by 4 bases. CDR1 is LGHDT, CDR2 YNNKEL, per germline (reference sequence). In DNA, the CDR3 is TGTGCCAGCAGACAGACAGGGGACAGGGGTTACGAGCAGTACTTC. Its protein product is CASRQTGDRGYEQYF.

This clonotype was counted ten times or more. CDR3 loop: CASSLIADYEQYF. The CDR3 nucleotides are TGTGCCAGCAGCTTAATTGCGGACTACGAGCAGTACTTC. The J gene is TRBJ2-7, the V gene TRBV7-8; no firm D call. From germline, CDR1 is SGHVS and CDR2 FQNEAQ. CDR3 length equals 13 residues. V was cut by 2 bases and J by 3 bases, with 8 bases left in between.

This clonotype was observed at least ten times. The rearrangement links TRBV30 to TRBJ1-5; 7 bases line up with TRBD1. The CDR3 sequence is 14 residues long. The germline V gene has CDR1 GTSNPN and CDR2 SVGIG (reference sequence). The junction had 12 bases not matched to a gene; V was cut back by 6 bases and J by 7 bases. CDR3 sequence: CACSSAGGGQPQHF. The CDR3 DNA reads TGTGCCTGTAGCTCGGCAGGGGGAGGACAGCCCCAGCATTTT.

The table lists this clonotype with many counts. The chain has TRBV12-3 or TRBV12-4 and TRBJ2-4; 11 bases line up with TRBD2. V trimming: 4 bases; J trimming: 0 bases; junction bases outside the gene matches: 8. CDR3 length: 18 residues. CDR3 region: CASSSLASGGLAKNIQYF. For the CDR3, the DNA is TGTGCCAGCAGTTCGCTTGCTAGCGGGGGGTTAGCCAAAAACATTCAGTACTTC.

This clonotype was counted only a few times. The chain uses TRBV6-1 and TRBJ1-3; the D is unclear. Trimming removed 2 bases at V and 2 bases at J, with 7 bases between. The CDR3 spans 14 residues. CDR1 and CDR2 (germline): MNHNS, SASEGT. In DNA form, the CDR3 reads TGTGCCAGCAGTGAATATATGGCTGGAAACACCATATATTTT. Its protein product is CASSEYMAGNTIYF.

This sequence joins TRBV18 and TRBJ1-1; D unclear. Trimming removed 6 bases from V and 4 bases from J, with 12 bases in between. The CDR3 consists of 13 residues. Germline CDR1 is KGHSH and CDR2 is LQKENI. The DNA of the CDR3 is TGTGCCAGCTCTCCGACCCGGGTCACTGAAGCTTTCTTT. This encodes CASSPTRVTEAFF.

Ten or more counts support this clonotype. This rearrangement joins TRBV15 to TRBJ1-2; D is unclear. Germline V lookup: CDR1 LNHNV, CDR2 YYDKDF (reference sequence). The length of the CDR3 is 16 residues. V lost 5 bases and J 2 bases, leaving 18 bases between the germline ends. The CDR3 coding sequence is TGTGCCACCAGCCCCCTCTGGAGGAGCAGAAACTATGGCTACACCTTC. Translated: CATSPLWRSRNYGYTF.

This clonotype was detected ten times or more. The gene calls are TRBV6-5 and TRBJ2-6; D ambiguous. This CDR3 contains 13 residues. The germline V and J ends were trimmed by 10 bases and 0 bases, with 7 bases remaining between them. The germline gives CDR1 MNHEY, CDR2 SVGAGI. This CDR3 is CATTSSGANVLTF. For the CDR3, the DNA is TGTGCCACCACTTCCTCTGGGGCCAACGTCCTGACTTTC.

This clonotype has just a few counts. With a much larger clone just one base away, this may be a read error. This sequence joins TRBV27 and TRBJ1-5; no firm D call. CDR1 and CDR2 (germline): MNHEY, SMNVEV (reference sequence). The CDR3 consists of 12 residues. With 5 bases removed from V and 2 bases from J, the gap between germline ends came to 4 bases. The CDR3, as DNA: TGTGCCAGCAGTGCCCGCAATCAGCCCCAGCATTTT. As protein: CASSARNQPQHF.

In its sample, this clonotype was seen many times. J is TRBJ2-7 and V is TRBV11-3; unclear D gene. Trimming removed 9 bases at V and 7 bases at J, with 16 bases between. Germline CDR1 reads SGHNT; CDR2 reads YENEEA. This CDR3 spans 12 amino acids. DNA for the CDR3: TGTGCCAGTACCCCAGGTCCCTCTGAGCAGTACTTC. Encoded protein: CASTPGPSEQYF. Using reference TRBV11-3 and TRBJ2-7 for the parts outside the CDR3, the full variable domain is EAGVVQSPRYKIIEKKQPVAFWCNPISGHNTLYWYLQNLGQGPELLIRYENEEAVDDSQLPKDRFSAERLKGVDSTLKIQPAELGDSAVYLCASTPGPSEQYFGPGTRLTVT.

The V call is TRBV12-3 or TRBV12-4, the J call TRBJ2-7; possible D gene TRBD1, 6 bases. There are 13 residues in the CDR3. Trimming took 8 bases from V and 3 from J, leaving 14 bases between them. The CDR3 bases are TGTGCCAGCGGCGCCAGGGGAGACTACGAGCAGTACTTC. This encodes CASGARGDYEQYF.

V is TRBV6-2 or TRBV6-3 and J is TRBJ2-7; TRBD1 matches 11 bases. Germline V gene lookup returns CDR1 MNHEY and CDR2 SVGEGT. The CDR3 has 14 amino acids. Unmatched junction bases numbered 5, after V lost 7 bases and J lost 3 bases. Here the CDR3 DNA reads TGTGCCAGCAACGGCGGGACAGGGGGCTACGAGCAGTACTTC. Its protein product is CASNGGTGGYEQYF.

This clonotype was detected ten times or more. The chain recombines TRBV30 with TRBJ2-7, with a tentative D call TRBD2 (7 bases). V was shortened by 2 bases and J by 5 bases, with 19 bases between the two germline ends. Germline assignment: CDR1 GTSNPN and CDR2 SVGIG (reference sequence). The CDR3 runs 15 residues. In nucleotides, the CDR3 is TGTGCCTGGAGTCAACTGGGGGGGGCCCATGACGAGCAGTACTTC. This gives the protein CAWSQLGGAHDEQYF.

Ten or more counts support this clonotype. The chain carries TRBV19 and TRBJ2-7; unclear D gene. The CDR3 runs 16 residues. Trimming stripped 0 bases from V and 0 bases from J, with 12 bases between. Germline V gene sequence: CDR1 LNHDA, CDR2 SQIVND (reference sequence). This CDR3 reads CASSIEWAASSYEQYF. CDR3 DNA: TGTGCCAGTAGTATAGAGTGGGCGGCCAGCTCCTACGAGCAGTACTTC.

The J gene is TRBJ2-5, the V gene TRBV20-1; 8 bases align to TRBD2. The CDR3 loop spans 14 amino acids. The germline CDR1 and CDR2 sequences are DFQATT and SNEGSKA (reference sequence). V dropped 3 bases and J dropped 3; count of bases not matched to a gene: 6. The CDR3 sequence: CSASGRADEETQYF. CDR3 nucleotide sequence: TGCAGTGCTAGCGGGAGGGCCGATGAAGAGACCCAGTACTTC.